Below are 12 T cell receptor beta chains sequenced from a single sample in a study of identical twins (TCRdb year 2016). The library was made by 5' RACE. The sequencer listed for this sample is Illumina HiSeq 2000. TCRdb cleaned the public reads at Q25 with fastp, built clones with MiXCR and kept in-frame beta chains. Each entry is one CDR3 protein sequence, shown with its most common DNA and genes. The sample table contains around 530,000 distinct CDR3 sequences; only one count was recorded for roughly 15% of them. Jointly, the top ten make up more than 0.4% of the sample. The data were also submitted as part of a second study, on yellow fever vaccine responses in identical twins.

The material sequenced was CD4+ T cells sorted from blood. These receptors all stem from a woman between 18 and 29 years old in good health.

This sequence joins TRBV2 and TRBJ2-1; 14 bases fit TRBD2. The V and J ends lost 7 bases and 7 bases, in that order; junction bases with no gene match: 3. The CDR3 contains 14 residues. CDR1 is SNHLY and CDR2 is FYNNEI in the germline V gene. CDR3 in DNA: TGTGCCAGCATGGGACTAGCGGGAGTTAATGAGCAGTTCTTC. Translated: CASMGLAGVNEQFF.

In the case of this clonotype: The junction differs from germline at one of its ends, possibly a read error. The chain has TRBV29-1 and TRBJ2-7; D unclear. CDR3 length: 13 amino acids. CDR1 is SQVTM, CDR2 ANQGSEA, per germline. The CDR3 loop reads CSVEAANSYEQYF. The DNA of the CDR3 is TGCAGCGTCGAAGCTGCGAACTCCTACGAGCAGTACTTC.

This clonotype showed up many times. This chain links TRBV12-5 with TRBJ1-1; D remains ambiguous. The germline V gene has CDR1 LGHNT and CDR2 FRNRAP. Between the trimmed V and J ends, which lost 5 bases and 8 bases, there was a span of 15 bases. The CDR3 spans 13 residues. CDR3 in amino acids: CASGRAEGSEAFF. The CDR3 nucleotides read TGTGCTAGTGGTCGGGCCGAGGGATCAGAAGCTTTCTTT.

The genes are TRBV10-2 and TRBJ2-7, with 9 bases identical to TRBD1. Germline V CDR1 and CDR2: WSHSY, SAAADI. This CDR3 is 15 amino acids long. J gave up 3 bases and V 5 bases, and 8 bases lay outside the gene matches. CDR3 amino acids: CASSYPRTGDYEQYF. The CDR3, as DNA: TGCGCCAGCAGTTATCCCCGGACAGGGGACTACGAGCAGTACTTC.

This clonotype turned up a few times. This rearrangement joins TRBV12-3 or TRBV12-4 to TRBJ1-3; D is possibly TRBD1 (5 bases). V was clipped by 7 bases and J by 0 bases, with 10 bases between them. The CDR3 length is 14 residues. The CDR3 DNA sequence: TGTGCCAGCACTCCGACAGACTCTGGAAACACCATATATTTT. Residues: CASTPTDSGNTIYF.

This clonotype has at least ten counts. The chain links TRBV12-3 or TRBV12-4 to TRBJ2-3; perhaps D is TRBD1 or TRBD2 (6 bases each). The CDR3 has 15 amino acids. Trimming removed 2 bases from V and 1 base from J, with 10 bases in between. In DNA, the CDR3 is TGTGCCAGCAGTTTAAGGGGGGAGGGCACAGATACGCAGTATTTT. It specifies CASSLRGEGTDTQYF.

The chain has TRBV6-5 and TRBJ2-3; 13 bases match TRBD2. Per the germline V gene, CDR1 is MNHEY and CDR2 is SVGAGI. CDR3 size: 15 residues. Trimming at V came to 4 bases and at J to 7 bases, leaving 5 bases not matched to a gene. CDR3 nucleotides: TGTGCCAGCAGTTCACTAGCGGGGGGGCGAAATACGCAGTATTTT. Translated, it gives CASSSLAGGRNTQYF.

This clonotype was counted between two and nine times. The chain recombines TRBV12-3 or TRBV12-4 with TRBJ2-7; D possibly corresponds to TRBD1 (5 bases). The CDR3 is 14 residues long. Deletions cut 3 bases from V and 4 bases from J, with 13 bases between. The CDR3, as DNA: TGTGCCAGCAGTTTTGGTCAGGGAACATACGAGCAGTACTTC. Encoded protein: CASSFGQGTYEQYF.

V usage is TRBV5-1 and J usage is TRBJ1-2, with D unclear. The CDR3 extends over 14 amino acids. Germline CDR1 SGHRS, CDR2 YFSETQ. V lost 5 bases and J lost 2, with 13 bases in between. The CDR3 loop is CASRPAAPNYGYTF. DNA for the CDR3: TGCGCCAGCAGGCCGGCAGCACCAAACTATGGCTACACCTTC.

The rearrangement joins TRBV15 to TRBJ1-4, with 11 positions matching TRBD1. The CDR3 runs 15 residues. In germline, CDR1 is LNHNV, CDR2 YYDKDF (reference sequence). Germline trimming cut 1 base from V and 8 bases from J; bases unmatched to any gene: 3. CDR3 sequence reads: CATSRGTGGREKLFF. The CDR3 DNA sequence: TGTGCCACCAGCAGAGGGACAGGGGGCAGGGAAAAACTGTTTTTT.

This clonotype was seen a few times. This rearrangement joins TRBV15 to TRBJ2-4; TRBD2 aligns across 7 bases. Germline V gives CDR1 LNHNV, CDR2 YYDKDF (reference sequence). CDR3 length equals 15 residues. The V segment lost 0 bases and the J segment 7 bases; nucleotides outside the gene matches: 6. The CDR3 DNA is TGTGCCACCAGCAGAGATGGCACTAGCGTGAACATTCAGTACTTC. Protein product: CATSRDGTSVNIQYF.

The chain combines TRBV12-3 or TRBV12-4 with TRBJ1-2, with D uncertain. V was shortened by 8 bases and J by 4 bases, with 20 bases between the two germline ends. The CDR3 length is 15 residues. CDR3 DNA sequence: TGTGCCAGCTCCTACGGGGAACATTTTGGCTATGGCTACACCTTC. It specifies CASSYGEHFGYGYTF.